Listed below are T cell receptor beta chains from one sample, sequenced in a study of blood T cell repertoires in COVID-19. Sequenced by immunoSEQ multiplex PCR; TCRdb stores in-frame clones only, minus some. The sample shows around 120,000 clones, 70% to 85% of them seen only once. Sequenced: peripheral blood. These receptors came from a man aged 65 to 79 with active or convalescent COVID-19. CDR3s include the opening cysteine and the closing phenylalanine or tryptophan. A D gene is named only where the DNA matches it firmly. Expanded clones are given a class, and other clones once, few, many or no size at all.

v_call	j_call	clone_size	d_call	cdr3_aa	cdr3_nt
TRBV11-2	TRBJ2-7	.	TRBD2	CASSRLAGSRFSEQYF	TGTGCCAGCTCCCGACTAGCGGGGAGCCGATTCAGCGAGCAGTACTTC
TRBV28	TRBJ2-7	.	.	CASSNNRVFYEQYF	TGTGCCAGCAGTAACAACAGGGTTTTCTACGAGCAGTACTTC
TRBV5-1	TRBJ1-2	.	TRBD1	CASSLGQGDYGYTF	TGCGCCAGCAGCTTGGGACAGGGGGACTATGGCTACACCTTC
TRBV18	TRBJ1-1	.	.	CASSPDGGLMNTEAFF	TGTGCCAGCTCACCAGACGGGGGGCTTATGAACACTGAAGCTTTCTTT
TRBV5-1	TRBJ1-1	.	TRBD1	CASSGTGTGGEEAFF	TGCGCCAGCAGCGGGACGGGGACAGGGGGAGAGGAGGCTTTCTTT
TRBV5-8	TRBJ2-2	.	.	CASSLERVPGTGELFF	TGTGCCAGCAGCTTGGAACGGGTTCCGGGCACCGGGGAGCTGTTTTTT
TRBV24-1	TRBJ1-5	.	.	CATSDSRRLSNQPQHF	TGTGCCACCAGTGATTCCCGCAGGCTTAGCAATCAGCCCCAGCATTTT
TRBV6-5	TRBJ1-5	.	.	CASRGGVPAQHF	TGTGCCAGCAGGGGGGGGGTCCCTGCCCAGCATTTT
TRBV5-1	TRBJ2-5	few	TRBD2	CASSLSREVGTQYF	TGCGCCAGCAGCTTGTCACGGGAGGTAGGGACCCAGTACTTC
TRBV7-2	TRBJ1-5	.	.	CASSLDGGPYSNQPQHF	TGTGCCAGCAGCTTAGACGGCGGGCCTTATAGCAATCAGCCCCAGCATTTT
TRBV6-6	TRBJ1-2	.	.	CASSYGEAGGYTF	TGTGCCAGCAGTTACGGGGAAGCGGGGGGCTACACCTTC